This TCR beta chain is drawn from a study of tissue T cells after allogeneic stem cell transplantation. Study-level results: Alloreactivity or antigen specificity of tissue TCRs was not determined; some clones might be host cells.

Notes on this clone: Its antigen is not known. Here the gene names and germline are mouse. The observed sequence ends 1 residue before the CDR3 terminus, with the missing tail filled in from the germline J gene.

As for time point: mouse harvest day 7 after allogeneic transplant. The graft held 10^6 splenic CD5+ T cells and 10^7 T-cell-depleted bone marrow cells. Mice had MHC-mismatched B6 into BALB/c GVHD, sampled day 7 or 14. Trimming took 0 bases from V and 7 from J, leaving 9 bases between them. Germline CDR1 SGHSA, CDR2 FRNQAP. The CDR3 has 14 amino acids. The table came from immunoSEQ multiplex PCR; TCRdb's copy has only in-frame clones and leaves some out. Found here are 1,200 or so clones, less than 65% of them singletons; the top ten hold 10% to 15%. The sample was liver tissue. The source of this sequence is a female BALB/c mouse given C57BL/6 T cells with graft-versus-host disease after an allogeneic hematopoietic cell transplant. This rearrangement joins TRBV16 to TRBJ1-4; a weak D match, TRBD1 (6 bases). CDR3 sequence reads: CASSLEGASERLFF. The DNA read from the CDR3 is TGTGCAAGCAGCTTAGAGGGGGCAAGCGAAAGATTATTT. Based on the CDR3 plus reference TRBV16 and TRBJ1-4, the full variable domain is NAGVIQTPRHKVTGKGQEATLWCEPISGHSAVFWYRQTIVQGLEFLTYFRNQAPIDDSGMPKERFSAQMPNQSHSTLKIQSTQPQDSAVYLCASSLEGASERLFFGHGTKLSVL.